These 2 T cell receptor beta chains were all obtained from the same sample, sequenced in a study of metastatic and nonmetastatic thyroid tumors. TCRdb re-clonotyped the PCR reads via MiXCR. This sample has roughly 19,000 clones; approximately 24% occur once, and the top ten carry 8% to 13%. Among the patients, none had received any treatment before thyroid surgery. Material: tumor tissue. These receptor sequences come from a male donor with papillary thyroid cancer or a benign thyroid nodule (not recorded which). Some clones in this sample may be carry-over from other donors' samples.

This clone was counted many times. The chain is built from TRBV7-2 and TRBJ2-7; TRBD1 agrees at 8 bases. Germline loops: CDR1 SGHTA, CDR2 FQGNSA. V gave up 5 bases and J gave up 1 base; unmatched junction bases: 7. The CDR3 contains 15 residues. CDR3 residues: CASSPDRGPSYEQYF. The CDR3, as DNA: TGTGCCAGCAGCCCTGACAGGGGCCCTTCCTACGAGCAGTACTTC. The complete variable domain, with remaining parts taken from reference TRBV7-2 and TRBJ2-7, reads GAGVSQSPSNKVTEKGKDVELRCDPISGHTALYWYRQSLGQGLEFLIYFQGNSAPDKSGLPSDRFSAERTGGSVSTLTIQRTQQEDSAVYLCASSPDRGPSYEQYFGPGTRLTVT.

This clone is termed medium-sized. The chain joins TRBV2 to TRBJ2-7, with D possibly being TRBD2 (6 bases). The CDR3 totals 15 residues. Germline CDR1 and CDR2: SNHLY and FYNNEI. V was cut by 1 base and J by 0 bases, with 10 bases left in between. In DNA, the CDR3 is TGTGCCAGCAGTGAAGGGGCGGACTACTCCTACGAGCAGTACTTC. Residues: CASSEGADYSYEQYF.